This entry features one TCR beta chain sequence. This record belongs to a study of blood T cell repertoires in COVID-19. Whole-study context: The United States, Italy and Spain supplied acute and convalescent COVID-19 samples. T cells, B-cell-depleted T cells, or PBMCs supplied cDNA or gDNA.

V was shortened by 0 bases and J by 3 bases, with 12 bases between the two germline ends. The CDR3 has 15 residues. Germline V lookup: CDR1 LGHDT, CDR2 YNNKEL (reference sequence). Authors' processing steps: By means of reference gene primer amplification, nucleated cell counts were estimated. Profiled with immunoSEQ multiplex PCR; TCRdb holds only in-frame clones, not every one. From that table come the V and J calls and clone size; the DNA was used to work out D and trimming. Of around 62,000 clones in the sample, approximately 90% were seen once. Sequencing used peripheral blood. The chain recombines TRBV3-1 (or the pseudogene TRBV3-2) with TRBJ2-7, with unresolved D. This TCR was sampled from a human donor in a cohort sampled during active COVID-19. The CDR3 sequence: CASSQEVPTHYEQYF. In DNA, the CDR3 is TGTGCCAGCAGCCAAGAAGTCCCTACCCACTACGAGCAGTACTTC.